This T cell receptor beta chain was identified in a study of blood T cell repertoires in COVID-19. Looking at the study overall: T cells, B-cell-depleted T cells, or PBMCs supplied cDNA or gDNA.

The germline gives CDR1 SEHNR, CDR2 FQNEAQ (reference sequence). The CDR3 contains 17 residues. The V segment lost 5 bases and the J segment 4 bases; nucleotides outside the gene matches: 9. Per the authors' pipeline: Amplified reference gene primers provided the basis for estimating nucleated cell counts. Using immunoSEQ multiplex PCR, the repertoire was profiled, and TCRdb retains in-frame clones only, with some absent. D and trimming were read from the DNA, whereas the V and J calls and clone size are those reported in that table. The profile shows approximately 400,000 clones, roughly 86% of them singletons.

The receptor was derived from a human donor with acute or convalescent COVID-19. The donor label of this sample is uncertain. The specimen was peripheral blood. The chain combines TRBV7-9 with TRBJ2-1, with TRBD2 matching 12 bases. DNA of the CDR3: TGTGCCAGCAGCCAAAGACGGACTAGCGGGAAGTACAATGAGCAGTTCTTC. The encoded protein is CASSQRRTSGKYNEQFF.